The clone carrying this T cell receptor beta chain has only a few counts. The CDR3 has 10 amino acids. The V end lost 6 bases, the J end lost 7 bases, and 7 bases lay between the germline ends. CDR1 is DFQATT, CDR2 SNEGSKA, per germline (reference sequence). This sample is part of a study of blood T cells in healthy people across ages. Study information: About one barcoded beta molecule per two T cells was the capture yield of template switching.

Peripheral blood was drawn, roughly 10 milliliters per donor. Through a sample-barcoded 5' primer and a J-beta primer mix, a second PCR was run for 7 to 11 cycles. TCRdb passed the 5' RACE reads through MiXCR, listing each CDR3 protein once. Here the sample spans approximately 850,000 distinct CDR3 sequences, around 45% being singletons. This receptor was taken from a man aged 60 to 69 in good health. V gene TRBV20-1 combines with J gene TRBJ1-5; D gene ambiguous. Sample: blood. In nucleotides, the CDR3 is TGCAGTGCCCCCGGCCAGCCCCAGCATTTT. Protein product: CSAPGQPQHF.